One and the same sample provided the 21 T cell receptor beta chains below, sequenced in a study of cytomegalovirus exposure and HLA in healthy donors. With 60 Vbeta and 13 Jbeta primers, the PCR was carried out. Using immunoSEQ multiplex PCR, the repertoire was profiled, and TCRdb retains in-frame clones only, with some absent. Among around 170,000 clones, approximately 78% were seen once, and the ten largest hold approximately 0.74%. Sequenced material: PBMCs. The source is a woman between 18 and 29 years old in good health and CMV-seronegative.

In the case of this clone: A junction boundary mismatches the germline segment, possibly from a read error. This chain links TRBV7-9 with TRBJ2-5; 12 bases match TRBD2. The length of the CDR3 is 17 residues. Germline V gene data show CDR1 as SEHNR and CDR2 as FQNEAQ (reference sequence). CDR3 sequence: CSSSAFSSGRDQETQYF. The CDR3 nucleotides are TGTTCCAGCAGCGCCTTCTCTAGCGGGAGGGACCAAGAGACCCAGTACTTC.

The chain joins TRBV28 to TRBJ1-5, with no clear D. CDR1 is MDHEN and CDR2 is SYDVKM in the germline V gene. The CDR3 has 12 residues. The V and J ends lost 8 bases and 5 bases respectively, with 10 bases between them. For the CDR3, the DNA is TGTGCCAGCCGCACTACTCATCAGCCCCAGCATTTT. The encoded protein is CASRTTHQPQHF. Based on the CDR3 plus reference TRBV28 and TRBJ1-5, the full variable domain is DVKVTQSSRYLVKRTGEKVFLECVQDMDHENMFWYRQDPGLGLRLIYFSYDVKMKEKGDIPEGYSVSREKKERFSLILESASTNQTSMYLCASRTTHQPQHFGDGTRLSIL.

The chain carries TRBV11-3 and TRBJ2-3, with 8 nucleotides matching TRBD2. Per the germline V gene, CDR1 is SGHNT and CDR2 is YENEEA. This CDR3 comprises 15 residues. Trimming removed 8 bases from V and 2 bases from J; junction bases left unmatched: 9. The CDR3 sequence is CASSMERGNTDTQYF. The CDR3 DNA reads TGTGCCAGCTCCATGGAGCGGGGGAACACAGATACGCAGTATTTT.

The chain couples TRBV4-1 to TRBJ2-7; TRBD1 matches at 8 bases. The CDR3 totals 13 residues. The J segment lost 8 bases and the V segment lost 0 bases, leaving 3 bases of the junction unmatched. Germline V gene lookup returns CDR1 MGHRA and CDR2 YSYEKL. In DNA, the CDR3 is TGCGCCAGCAGCCAAGACAGGGGGCTGAAGCAGTACTTC. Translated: CASSQDRGLKQYF.

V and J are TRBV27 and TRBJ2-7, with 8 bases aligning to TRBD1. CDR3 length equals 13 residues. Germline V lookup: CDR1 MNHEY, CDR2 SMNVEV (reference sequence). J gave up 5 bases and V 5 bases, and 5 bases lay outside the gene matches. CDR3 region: CASSLDRGHEQYF. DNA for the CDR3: TGTGCCAGCAGTCTAGACAGGGGCCACGAGCAGTACTTC.

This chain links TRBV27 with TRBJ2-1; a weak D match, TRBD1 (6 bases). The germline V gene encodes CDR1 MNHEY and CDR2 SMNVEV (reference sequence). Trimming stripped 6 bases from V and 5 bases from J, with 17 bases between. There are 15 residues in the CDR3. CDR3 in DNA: TGTGCCAGCAGCCCGGGACCGACAGGCCACAATGAGCAGTTCTTC. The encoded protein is CASSPGPTGHNEQFF.

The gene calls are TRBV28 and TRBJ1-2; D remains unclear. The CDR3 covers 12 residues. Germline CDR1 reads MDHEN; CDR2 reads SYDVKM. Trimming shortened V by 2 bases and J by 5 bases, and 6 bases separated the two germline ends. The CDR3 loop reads CASSLPLYGYTF. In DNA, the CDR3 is TGTGCCAGCAGTTTACCTCTTTATGGCTACACCTTC.

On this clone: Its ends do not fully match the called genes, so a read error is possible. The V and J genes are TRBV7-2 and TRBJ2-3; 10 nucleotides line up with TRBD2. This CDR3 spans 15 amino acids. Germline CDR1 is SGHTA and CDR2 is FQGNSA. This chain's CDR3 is CASRLAGGLTDTQYF. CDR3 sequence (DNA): TGTGCCAGCAGATTAGCGGGGGGACTCACAGATACGCAGTATTTT. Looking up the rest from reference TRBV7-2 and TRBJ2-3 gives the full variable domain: GAGVSQSPSNKVTEKGKDVELRCDPISGHTALYWYRQSLGQGLEFLIYFQGNSAPDKSGLPSDRFSAERTGGSVSTLTIQRTQQEDSAVYLCASRLAGGLTDTQYFGPGTRLTVL.

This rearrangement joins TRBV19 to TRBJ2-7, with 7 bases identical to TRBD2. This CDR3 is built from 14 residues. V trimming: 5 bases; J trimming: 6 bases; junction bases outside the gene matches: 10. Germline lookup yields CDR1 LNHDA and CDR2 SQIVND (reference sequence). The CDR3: CASSSAGEGPEQYF. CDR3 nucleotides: TGTGCCAGTAGTTCGGCGGGAGAGGGGCCCGAGCAGTACTTC.

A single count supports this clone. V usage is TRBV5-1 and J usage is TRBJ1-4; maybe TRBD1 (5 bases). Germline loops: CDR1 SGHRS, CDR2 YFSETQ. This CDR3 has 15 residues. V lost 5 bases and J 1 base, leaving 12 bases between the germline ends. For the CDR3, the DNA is TGCGCCAGCAGTCAGGACACCTTAACTAATGAAAAACTGTTTTTT. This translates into CASSQDTLTNEKLFF.

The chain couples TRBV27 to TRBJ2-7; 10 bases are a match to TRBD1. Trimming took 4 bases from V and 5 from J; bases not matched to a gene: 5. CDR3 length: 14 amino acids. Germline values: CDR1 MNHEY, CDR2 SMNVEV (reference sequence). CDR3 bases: TGTGCCAGCAGTTCCGGGACAGGGGCCCACGAGCAGTACTTC. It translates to CASSSGTGAHEQYF.

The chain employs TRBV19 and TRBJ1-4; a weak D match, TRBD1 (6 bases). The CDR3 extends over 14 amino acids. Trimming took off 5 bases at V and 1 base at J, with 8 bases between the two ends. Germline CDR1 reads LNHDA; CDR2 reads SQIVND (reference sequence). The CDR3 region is CASSVQGTNEKLFF. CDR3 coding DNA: TGTGCCAGTAGTGTACAGGGAACTAATGAAAAACTGTTTTTT.

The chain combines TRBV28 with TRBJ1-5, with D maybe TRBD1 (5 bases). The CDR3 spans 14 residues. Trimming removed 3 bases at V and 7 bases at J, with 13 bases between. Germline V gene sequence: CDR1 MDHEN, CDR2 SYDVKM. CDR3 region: CASSFRQGEQPQHF. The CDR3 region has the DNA TGTGCCAGCAGTTTCCGGCAGGGTGAGCAGCCCCAGCATTTT.

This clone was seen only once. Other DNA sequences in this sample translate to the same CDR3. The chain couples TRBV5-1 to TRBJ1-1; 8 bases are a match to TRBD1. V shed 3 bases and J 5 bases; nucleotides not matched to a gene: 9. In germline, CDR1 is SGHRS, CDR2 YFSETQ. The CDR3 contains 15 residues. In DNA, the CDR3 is TGCGCCAGCAGCTCAACCGGGACAGGCGTGACTGAAGCTTTCTTT. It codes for CASSSTGTGVTEAFF.

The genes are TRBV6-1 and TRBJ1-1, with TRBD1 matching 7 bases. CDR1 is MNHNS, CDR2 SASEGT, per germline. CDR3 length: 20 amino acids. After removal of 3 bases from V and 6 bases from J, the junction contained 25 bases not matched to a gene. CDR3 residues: CASSEVQGIPYSSTSAEAFF. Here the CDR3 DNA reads TGTGCCAGCAGTGAGGTACAGGGGATCCCTTACTCATCAACAAGCGCTGAAGCTTTCTTT.

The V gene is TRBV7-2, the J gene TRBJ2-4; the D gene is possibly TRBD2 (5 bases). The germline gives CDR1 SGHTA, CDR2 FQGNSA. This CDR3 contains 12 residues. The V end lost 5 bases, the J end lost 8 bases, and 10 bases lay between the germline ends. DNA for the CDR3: TGTGCCAGCAGCGGAGGACGAGACATTCAGTACTTC. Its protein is CASSGGRDIQYF.

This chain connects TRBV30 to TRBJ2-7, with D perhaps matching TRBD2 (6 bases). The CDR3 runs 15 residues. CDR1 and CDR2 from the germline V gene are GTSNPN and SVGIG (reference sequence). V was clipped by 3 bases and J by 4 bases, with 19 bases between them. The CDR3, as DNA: TGTGCCTGGAGCGGGAAAACTAGCAGTGAGTACGAGCAGTACTTC. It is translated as CAWSGKTSSEYEQYF.

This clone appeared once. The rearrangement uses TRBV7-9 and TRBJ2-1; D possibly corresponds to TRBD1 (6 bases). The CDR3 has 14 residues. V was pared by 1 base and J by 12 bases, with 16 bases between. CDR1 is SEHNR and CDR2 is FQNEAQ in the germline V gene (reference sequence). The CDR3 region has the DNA TGTGCCAGCAGCTTAGGGGCAGGGGCGAAATGGCAGTTCTTC. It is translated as CASSLGAGAKWQFF.

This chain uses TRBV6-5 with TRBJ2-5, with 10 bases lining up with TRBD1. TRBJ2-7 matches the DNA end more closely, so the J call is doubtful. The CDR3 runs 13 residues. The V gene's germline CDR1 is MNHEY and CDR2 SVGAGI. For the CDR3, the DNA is TGTGCCAGCAGCGCGGGACAGGGGTCCGAGCAGTACTTC. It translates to CASSAGQGSEQYF.

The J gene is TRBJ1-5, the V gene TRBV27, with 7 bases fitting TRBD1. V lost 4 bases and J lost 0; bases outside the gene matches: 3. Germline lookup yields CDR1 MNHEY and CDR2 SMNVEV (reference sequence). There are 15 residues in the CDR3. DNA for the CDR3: TGTGCCAGCAGTTGGACAGGATATAGCAATCAGCCCCAGCATTTT. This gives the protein CASSWTGYSNQPQHF.

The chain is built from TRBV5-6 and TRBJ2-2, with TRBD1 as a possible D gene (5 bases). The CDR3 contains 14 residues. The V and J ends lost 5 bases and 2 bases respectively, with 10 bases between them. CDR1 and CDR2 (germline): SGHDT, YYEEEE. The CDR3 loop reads CASSLDRNTGELFF. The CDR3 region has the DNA TGTGCCAGCAGTCTCGACAGAAACACCGGGGAGCTGTTTTTT.